This TCR beta chain was observed in a study of blood T cell repertoires in COVID-19 (TCRdb year 2020). With respect to the entire study: Samples from collaborators originated in the United States, Italy and Spain and spanned both the acute and convalescent phases of COVID-19. Where HLA class I and class II types were available, the types were taken from metadata supplied by the sample provider, not from assay-based typing. A freely available public database, intended as a resource for researchers studying the immune response to SARS-CoV-2, is where the repertoires were released. Subjects who had been exposed to COVID-19, were actively infected with it, or had recovered from it provided the deeply sampled blood TCRbeta repertoires that made up the dataset. The samples were drawn from two sources: the first 160 participants of the ongoing ImmuneRACE study, and over 1,000 subjects contributed by 6 global collaborators. The prospective study material was composed of cDNA or gDNA derived from T cells, B-cell-depleted T cells, or PBMCs. A de-identified subject ID, COVID-19 status, age in years and sex were almost always included in the sample metadata.

Relative to germline, V is 2 bases shorter and J is 4 bases shorter, with 8 bases between their ends. The CDR3, from cysteine to phenylalanine, totals 13 residues. Solely the CDR3 DNA is kept, with 39 bases framed from the first base. In the germline V gene (reference sequence), CDR1 corresponds to LNHDA and CDR2 to SQIVND. Collaborating institutions collected whole blood in K2EDTA tubes following their own protocols. Collaborator samples were shipped for TCRbeta analysis as frozen whole blood, isolated PBMCs, or DNA extracted from either sample type. TCRbeta CDR3 regions were amplified from genomic DNA by means of the immunoSEQ Assay, a bias-controlled multiplex PCR. The authors processed their data as follows. The number of nucleated cells in each sample was estimated from the amplification of reference gene primers within the assay. To quantify the absolute abundance of each unique TCRbeta CDR3 rearrangement, sequence reads were collapsed and filtered. For each sample, productive Simpson clonality was calculated by taking the square root of Simpson's diversity index across productive rearrangements. TCRdb mirrors the immuneACCESS table, restricted to in-frame sequences. Some clones are absent from its copies; in checked studies, under half trace to an unresolved V gene, and the reason for the others is unknown. V and J calls and clone size follow that table, whereas D and trimming were derived from the DNA. This sample gives 180,000 or so clones in total; approximately 89% of them show up just once. Together, the top ten hold roughly 2.5% of the sample.

Remarks on this clone: Its antigen remains undetermined. No clone much larger than this one lies a single base away; base qualities are absent.

Beyond this particular receptor, the publication reports: Clinical and demographic metadata were provided uncurated, with the amount varying by source and participant.

The rearrangement combines TRBV19 with TRBJ1-2; TRBD1 might be the D gene, on 5 matching bases. Sequenced input: peripheral blood. The clonotype was recovered from a man aged 40-55 years with active or convalescent COVID-19. The CDR3 has the sequence CASSIQGPYGYTF. The DNA sequence follows: TGTGCCAGTAGTATACAGGGCCCCTATGGCTACACCTTC. Extended through the reference TRBV19 and TRBJ1-2 proteins, this CDR3 yields the full variable domain: DGGITQSPKYLFRKEGQNVTLSCEQNLNHDAMYWYRQDPGQGLRLIYYSQIVNDFQKGDIAEGYSVSREKKESFPLTVTSAQKNPTAFYLCASSIQGPYGYTFGSGTRLTVV.